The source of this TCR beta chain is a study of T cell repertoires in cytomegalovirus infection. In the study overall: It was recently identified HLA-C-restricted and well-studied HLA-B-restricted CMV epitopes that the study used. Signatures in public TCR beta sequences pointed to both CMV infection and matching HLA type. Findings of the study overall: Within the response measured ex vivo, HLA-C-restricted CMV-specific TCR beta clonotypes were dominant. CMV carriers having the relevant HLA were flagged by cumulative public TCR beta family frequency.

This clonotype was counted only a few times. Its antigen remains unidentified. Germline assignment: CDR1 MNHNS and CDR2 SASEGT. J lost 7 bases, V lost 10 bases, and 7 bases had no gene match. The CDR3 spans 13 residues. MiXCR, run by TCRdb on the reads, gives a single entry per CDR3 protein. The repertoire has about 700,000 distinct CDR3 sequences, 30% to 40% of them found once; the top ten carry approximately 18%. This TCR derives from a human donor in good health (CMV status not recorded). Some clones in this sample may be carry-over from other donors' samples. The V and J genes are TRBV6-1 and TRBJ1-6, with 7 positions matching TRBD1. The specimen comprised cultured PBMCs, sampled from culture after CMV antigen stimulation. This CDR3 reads CATHDRVNSPLHF. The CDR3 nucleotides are TGTGCCACCCACGACAGGGTAAATTCACCCCTCCACTTT.